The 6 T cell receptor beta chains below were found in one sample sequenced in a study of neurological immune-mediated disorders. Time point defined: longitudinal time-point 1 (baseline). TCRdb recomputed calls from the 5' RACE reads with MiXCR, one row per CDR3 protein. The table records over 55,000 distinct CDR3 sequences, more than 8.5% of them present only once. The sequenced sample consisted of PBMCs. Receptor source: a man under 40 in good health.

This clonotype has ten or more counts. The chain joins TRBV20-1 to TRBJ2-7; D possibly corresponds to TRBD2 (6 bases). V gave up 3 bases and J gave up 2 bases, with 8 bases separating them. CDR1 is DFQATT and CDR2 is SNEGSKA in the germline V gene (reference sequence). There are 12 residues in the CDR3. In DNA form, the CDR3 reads TGCAGTGCTAGCGGGAGCACCTACGAGCAGTACTTC. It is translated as CSASGSTYEQYF.

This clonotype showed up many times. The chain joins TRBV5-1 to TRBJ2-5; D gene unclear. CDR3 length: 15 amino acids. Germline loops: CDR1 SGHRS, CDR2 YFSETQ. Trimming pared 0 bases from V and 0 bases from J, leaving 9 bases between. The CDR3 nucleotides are TGCGCCAGCAGCTTGGAATCCCCTTACCAAGAGACCCAGTACTTC. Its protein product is CASSLESPYQETQYF.

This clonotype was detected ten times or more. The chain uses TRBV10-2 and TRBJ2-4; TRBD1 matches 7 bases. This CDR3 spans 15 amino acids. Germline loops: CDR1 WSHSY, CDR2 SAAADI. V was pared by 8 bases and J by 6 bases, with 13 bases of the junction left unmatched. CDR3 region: CASGQGEPRVNIQYF. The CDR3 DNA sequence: TGCGCCAGCGGGCAGGGGGAACCTCGGGTAAACATTCAGTACTTC.

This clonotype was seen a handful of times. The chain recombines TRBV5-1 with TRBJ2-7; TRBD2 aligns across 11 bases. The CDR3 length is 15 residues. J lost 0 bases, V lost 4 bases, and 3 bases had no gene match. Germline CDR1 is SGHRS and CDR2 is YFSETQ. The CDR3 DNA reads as TGCGCCAGCAGCCCGGGACTAGCGGACTCCTACGAGCAGTACTTC. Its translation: CASSPGLADSYEQYF.

The CDR3 sequence is CASSQGANTQYF. The CDR3 DNA is TGTGCCAGTAGCCAGGGGGCTAATACGCAGTATTTT. The J gene is TRBJ2-3, the V gene TRBV19; TRBD1 matches at 8 bases. J was trimmed by 7 bases and V by 6 bases; bases with no gene match: 3. CDR3 length: 12 amino acids. Germline V CDR1 and CDR2: LNHDA, SQIVND (reference sequence).

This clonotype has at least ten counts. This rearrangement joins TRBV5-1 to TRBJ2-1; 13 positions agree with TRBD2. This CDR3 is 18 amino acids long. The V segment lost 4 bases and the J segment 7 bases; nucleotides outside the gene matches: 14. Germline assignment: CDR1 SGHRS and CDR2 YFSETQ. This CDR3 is CASSLRLAGGLGLNEQFF. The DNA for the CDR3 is TGCGCCAGCAGCCTGCGACTAGCGGGAGGCCTAGGTCTTAATGAGCAGTTCTTC. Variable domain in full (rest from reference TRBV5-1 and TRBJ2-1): KAGVTQTPRYLIKTRGQQVTLSCSPISGHRSVSWYQQTPGQGLQFLFEYFSETQRNKGNFPGRFSGRQFSNSRSEMNVSTLELGDSALYLCASSLRLAGGLGLNEQFFGPGTRLTVL.